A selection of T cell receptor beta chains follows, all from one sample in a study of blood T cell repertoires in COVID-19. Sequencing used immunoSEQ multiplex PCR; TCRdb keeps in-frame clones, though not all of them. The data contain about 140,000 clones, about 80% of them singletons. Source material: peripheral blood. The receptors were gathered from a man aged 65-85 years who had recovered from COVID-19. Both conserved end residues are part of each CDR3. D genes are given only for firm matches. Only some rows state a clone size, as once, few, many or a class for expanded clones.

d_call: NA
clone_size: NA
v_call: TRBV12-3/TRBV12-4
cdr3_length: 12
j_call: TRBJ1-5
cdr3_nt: TGTGCCAGCAGTCAGGGGTTGCAGCCCCAGCATTTT
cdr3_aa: CASSQGLQPQHF

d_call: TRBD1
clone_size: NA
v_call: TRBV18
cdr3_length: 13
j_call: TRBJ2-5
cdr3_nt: TGTGCCAGCTCACAAGACAGGGTGGAGACCCAGTACTTC
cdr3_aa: CASSQDRVETQYF

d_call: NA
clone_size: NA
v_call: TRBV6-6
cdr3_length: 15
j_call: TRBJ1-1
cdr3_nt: TGTGCCAGCAGTTACTCATCGGCCAGGGACACTGAAGCTTTCTTT
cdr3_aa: CASSYSSARDTEAFF

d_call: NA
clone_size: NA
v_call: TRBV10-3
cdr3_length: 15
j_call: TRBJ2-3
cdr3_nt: TGTGCCATCAGTGATTGGTCGCGGAGCACAGATACGCAGTATTTT
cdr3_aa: CAISDWSRSTDTQYF

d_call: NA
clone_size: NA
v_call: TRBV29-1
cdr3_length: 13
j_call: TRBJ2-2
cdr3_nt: TGCAGCGTTTGGGGAGGGGGCACCGGGGAGCTGTTTTTT
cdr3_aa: CSVWGGGTGELFF

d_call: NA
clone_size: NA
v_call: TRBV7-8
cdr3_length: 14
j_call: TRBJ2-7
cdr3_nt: TGTGCCAGCAGCTTAGGTTGGGGGGCCTACGAGCAGTACTTC
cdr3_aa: CASSLGWGAYEQYF

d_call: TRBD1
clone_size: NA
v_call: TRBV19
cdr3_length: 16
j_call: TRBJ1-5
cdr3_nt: TGTGCCAGTAAAGCCGGGACAGACCCTTTCAATCAGCCCCAGCATTTT
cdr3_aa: CASKAGTDPFNQPQHF

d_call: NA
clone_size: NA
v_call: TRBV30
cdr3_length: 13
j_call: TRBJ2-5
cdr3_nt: TGTGCCTGGAGTCCCCGAGGGGGTGAGACCCAGTACTTC
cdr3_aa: CAWSPRGGETQYF

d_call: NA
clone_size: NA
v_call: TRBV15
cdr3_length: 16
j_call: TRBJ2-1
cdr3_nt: TGTGCCACCAGCAGAGATCCGGGGTCATCATGGAATGAGCAGTTCTTC
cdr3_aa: CATSRDPGSSWNEQFF

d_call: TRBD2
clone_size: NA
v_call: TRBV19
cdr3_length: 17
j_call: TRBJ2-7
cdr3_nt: TGTGCCAGTAGTATAGGCGGGGGATCGTCGAGAGCCTACGAGCAGTACTTC
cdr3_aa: CASSIGGGSSRAYEQYF

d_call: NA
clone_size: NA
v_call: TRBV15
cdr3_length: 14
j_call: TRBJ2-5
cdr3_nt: TGTGCCACCGGGCGTGGGGGGGCGATGGAGACCCAGTACTTC
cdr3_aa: CATGRGGAMETQYF

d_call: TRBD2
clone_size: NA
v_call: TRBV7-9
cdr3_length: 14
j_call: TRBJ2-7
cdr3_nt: TGTGCCAGCAGCCTAGGACTAGCGAGATACGAGCAGTACTTC
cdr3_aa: CASSLGLARYEQYF

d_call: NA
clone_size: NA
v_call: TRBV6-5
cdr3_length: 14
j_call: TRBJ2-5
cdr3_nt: TGTGCCACCAAATTACCAGGGGTTCAAGAGACCCAGTACTTC
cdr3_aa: CATKLPGVQETQYF

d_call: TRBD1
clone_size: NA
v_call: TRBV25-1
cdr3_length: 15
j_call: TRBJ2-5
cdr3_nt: TGTGCCAGCAGTGAATTGGACAGGAACCAAGAGACCCAGTACTTC
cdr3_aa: CASSELDRNQETQYF

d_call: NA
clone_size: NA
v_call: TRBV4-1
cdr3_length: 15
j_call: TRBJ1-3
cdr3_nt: TGCGCCAGCAGCCAAGACCGTGTCTCTGGAAACACCATATATTTT
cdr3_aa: CASSQDRVSGNTIYF

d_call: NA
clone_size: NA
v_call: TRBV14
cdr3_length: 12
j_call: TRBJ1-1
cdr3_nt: TGTGCCAGCAGCCGTCTTTTGTCCGAAGCTTTCTTT
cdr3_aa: CASSRLLSEAFF

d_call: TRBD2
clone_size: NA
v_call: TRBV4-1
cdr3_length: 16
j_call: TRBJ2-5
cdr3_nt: TGCGCCAGCAGCCGGGGACTAGCGGGACAGGGGGAGACCCAGTACTTC
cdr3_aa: CASSRGLAGQGETQYF

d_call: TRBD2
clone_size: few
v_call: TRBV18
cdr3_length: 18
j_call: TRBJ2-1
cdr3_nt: TGTGCCAGCTCACCAGGGACTAGCGGGAGGGCCTCCTACAATGAGCAGTTCTTC
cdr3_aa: CASSPGTSGRASYNEQFF

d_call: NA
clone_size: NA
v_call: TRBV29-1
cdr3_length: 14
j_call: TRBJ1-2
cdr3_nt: TGCAGCGCCGTAGGTAGCGGACACACCTATGGCTACACCTTC
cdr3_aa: CSAVGSGHTYGYTF

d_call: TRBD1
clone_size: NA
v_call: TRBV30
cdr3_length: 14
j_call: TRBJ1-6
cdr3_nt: TGTGCCTGGAAAGCGGACAGGGGAGGTTCACCCCTCCACTTT
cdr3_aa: CAWKADRGGSPLHF

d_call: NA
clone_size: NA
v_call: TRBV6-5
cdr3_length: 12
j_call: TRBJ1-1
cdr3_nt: TGTGCCAGCAGTCAGCAGGGGACTGAAGCTTTCTTT
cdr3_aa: CASSQQGTEAFF

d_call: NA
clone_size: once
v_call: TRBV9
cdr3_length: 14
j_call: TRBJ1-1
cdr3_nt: TGTGCCAGCAGCGTCGGGGGGATGAACACTGAAGCTTTCTTT
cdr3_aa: CASSVGGMNTEAFF

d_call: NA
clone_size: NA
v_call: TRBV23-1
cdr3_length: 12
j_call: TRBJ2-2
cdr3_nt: TGCGCCAGCAGTCTAGCGGCCGGGGAGCTGTTTTTT
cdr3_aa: CASSLAAGELFF

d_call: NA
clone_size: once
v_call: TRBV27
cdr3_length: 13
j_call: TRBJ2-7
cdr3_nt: TGTGCCAGCAGTAGGGGTTCTTCCTACGAGCAGTACTTC
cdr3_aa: CASSRGSSYEQYF

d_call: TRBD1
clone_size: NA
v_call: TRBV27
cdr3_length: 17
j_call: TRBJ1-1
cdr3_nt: TGTGCCAGCAGTTTATCGGTACCGGGACAGGGGATGACTGAAGCTTTCTTT
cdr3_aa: CASSLSVPGQGMTEAFF

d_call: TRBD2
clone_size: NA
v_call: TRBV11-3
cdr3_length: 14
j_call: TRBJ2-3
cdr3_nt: TGTGCCAGCAGCAGTAGCGGGGGCACAGATACGCAGTATTTT
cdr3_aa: CASSSSGGTDTQYF

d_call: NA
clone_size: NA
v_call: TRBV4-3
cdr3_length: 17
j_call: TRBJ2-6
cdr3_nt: TGCGCCAGCAGCCAGACATCCGGGGTCTCTGGGGCCAACGTCCTGACTTTC
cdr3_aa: CASSQTSGVSGANVLTF

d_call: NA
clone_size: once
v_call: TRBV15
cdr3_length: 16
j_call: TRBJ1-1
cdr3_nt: TGTGCCACCAGCAGAGAGGCCATCTCCTCCAACACTGAAGCTTTCTTT
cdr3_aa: CATSREAISSNTEAFF

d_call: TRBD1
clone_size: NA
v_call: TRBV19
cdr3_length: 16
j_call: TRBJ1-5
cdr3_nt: TGTGCCAGTAGTATACGGACAGGGGAGAGCAATCAGCCCCAGCATTTT
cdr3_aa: CASSIRTGESNQPQHF

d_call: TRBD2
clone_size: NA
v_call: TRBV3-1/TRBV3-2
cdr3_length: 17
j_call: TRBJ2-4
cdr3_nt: TGTGCCAGCAGCCAAGAAGCGGGAGGGGTAGCCAAAAACATTCAGTACTTC
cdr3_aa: CASSQEAGGVAKNIQYF

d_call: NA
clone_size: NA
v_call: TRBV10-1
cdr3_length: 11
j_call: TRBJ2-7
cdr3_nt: TGCGCCAGCAGCCCTCTCTACGAGCAGTACTTC
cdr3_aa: CASSPLYEQYF

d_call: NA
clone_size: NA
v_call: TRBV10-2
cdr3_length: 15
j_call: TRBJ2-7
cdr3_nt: TGCGCCAGCAGAAAACCAGGGGTTCGGGCCTACGAGCAGTACTTC
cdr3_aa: CASRKPGVRAYEQYF

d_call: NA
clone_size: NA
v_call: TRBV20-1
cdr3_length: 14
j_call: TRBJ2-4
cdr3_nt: TGCAGTGCTAGTGCGATTTCCGGCAAAAACATTCAGTACTTC
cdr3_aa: CSASAISGKNIQYF

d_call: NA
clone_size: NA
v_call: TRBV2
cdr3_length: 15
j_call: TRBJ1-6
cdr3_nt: TGTGCCAGCAGACCCGACAGTTACTATAATTCACCCCTCCACTTT
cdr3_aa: CASRPDSYYNSPLHF

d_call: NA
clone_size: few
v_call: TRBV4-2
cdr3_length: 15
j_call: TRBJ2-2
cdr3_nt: TGTGCCAGCAGCCCCGTGGGGGGTATAGCCGGGGAGCTGTTTTTT
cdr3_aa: CASSPVGGIAGELFF

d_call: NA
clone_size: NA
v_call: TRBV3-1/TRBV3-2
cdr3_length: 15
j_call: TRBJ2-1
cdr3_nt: TGTGCCAGCAGCCAAGATAACGCGGGCTACAATGAGCAGTTCTTC
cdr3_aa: CASSQDNAGYNEQFF

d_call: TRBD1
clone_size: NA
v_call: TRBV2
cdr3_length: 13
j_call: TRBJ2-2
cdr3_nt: TGTGCCAGCAAAGGGGGCCGCACCGGGGAGCTGTTTTTT
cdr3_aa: CASKGGRTGELFF

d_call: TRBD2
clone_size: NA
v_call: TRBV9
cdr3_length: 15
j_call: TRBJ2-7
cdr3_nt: TGTGCCAGCAGCGTAGGGCTTAGCGGGAGCTACGAGCAGTACTTC
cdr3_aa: CASSVGLSGSYEQYF

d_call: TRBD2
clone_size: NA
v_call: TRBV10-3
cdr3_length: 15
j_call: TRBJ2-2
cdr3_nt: TGTGCCATCAGTGCGCCGGGGAGGGACACCGGGGAGCTGTTTTTT
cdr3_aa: CAISAPGRDTGELFF

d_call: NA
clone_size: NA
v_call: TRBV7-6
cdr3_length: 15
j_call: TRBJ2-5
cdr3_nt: TGTGCCAGCAGCTTCCGGCCTGCGGGGCAAGAGACCCAGTACTTC
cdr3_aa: CASSFRPAGQETQYF

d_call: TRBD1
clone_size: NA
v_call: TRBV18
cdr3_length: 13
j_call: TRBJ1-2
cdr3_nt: TGTGCCAGCTCACCACCGTCAGGGGGGGGCTACACCTTC
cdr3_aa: CASSPPSGGGYTF